This T cell receptor (beta chain) was retrieved from a study of identical twins. General study points: Donors were not followed over many years; analysis was cross-sectional. Cord blood beta clonotypes present at high abundance carried fewer insertions; no such pattern appeared in memory repertoires. Twin pairs' shared out-of-frame alpha sequences were enriched in low generation probability.

Template switching created a universal primer site, and the cDNA included unique molecular identifiers. In TCRdb, the 5' RACE reads were re-called with MiXCR into one record per CDR3 protein. The profile shows about 480,000 distinct CDR3 sequences, approximately 14% of them singletons. Trimming removed 5 bases from V and 5 bases from J; junction bases left unmatched: 8. The CDR3 has 15 amino acids. Germline-derived CDR1 and CDR2 are SGHVS and FQNEAQ. This clonotype was observed a handful of times. The antigen is not known. The same sample was also used in a study of yellow fever vaccine responses in identical twins.

The V call is TRBV7-8, the J call TRBJ2-7, with 11 bases that match TRBD2. This clonotype was obtained from a woman between 18 and 29 years old in good health. The specimen was CD4+ T cells sorted from blood. For the CDR3, the DNA is TGTGCCAGCAGCCTTAATAGCGGGGGGGCCCACGAGCAGTACTTC. Protein product: CASSLNSGGAHEQYF.